The present entry profiles one T cell receptor beta chain with its context. Its antigen is unknown. There are no base qualities to consult, and no much larger clone falls within one base. The label giving this sample's time point can be read as: baseline before first vaccination. Vaccinee samples came from UK trials COV001 and COV002, including a single-blind randomized controlled phase 2/3 trial of AZD1222 (ChAdOx1 nCoV-19) in healthy adults. Trial participant PBMC samples were collected at day 0 and day 28 after the second dose for TCRbeta chain sequencing. The germline ends are 18 bases apart after V is trimmed by 5 bases and J by 5 bases. Its CDR3 holds 16 amino acids, cysteine through phenylalanine. Just the 48-base CDR3 DNA is kept, in frame starting at base 1. CDR1 and CDR2 are read off the germline V gene as SGHTA and FQGTGA. The CDR3 regions of human TCRbeta chains were subjected to immunosequencing. The study's processing was this. TCRs in the repertoires were matched against a reference library of SARS-CoV-2-specific TCRs that had been generated with the MIRA antigen-specificity platform. Breadth was defined as the fraction of unique TCRs that were SARS-CoV-2-associated. Depth was defined as the fraction of total T cells that were SARS-CoV-2-associated. Using the MIRA data, each spike-specific TCR was mapped to the spike region that the TCR reacts to and placed in a CD4 or CD8 class. Log10-transformed breadth and depth values were compared by one-way ANOVA with Sidak's multiple comparisons tests. Held by TCRdb, this immuneACCESS table contains in-frame sequences only and omits some clones. Under half of the omission traces to an unresolved V gene where checked; the cause of the rest is unknown. V and J calls and clone size are given by that table; D and trimming were obtained from the DNA. The sample table contains approximately 120,000 clones; only one count was recorded for roughly 89% of them. Approximately 12% of the sample goes to the ten largest clones.

This sample is drawn from a study of T cell responses to AZD1222 COVID-19 vaccine (dated by TCRdb to the early 2020s). Notes on the research overall: Because spike-specific TCR depth and breadth did not differ between the two schedules, AZD1222 recipients who got a second dose at roughly 4 weeks were pooled with those who got a second dose at roughly 12 weeks. Trial participants were enrolled into age subgroups of 18-55, 56-69 and 70-plus years, which contained around 150, 29 and 61 TCR-sequenced participants, respectively. A total of 240 or so trial participants underwent TCR sequencing, of whom approximately 200 had received two doses of AZD1222 and roughly 26 had received two doses of the MenACWY control vaccine.

General study outcomes and caveats: After two AZD1222 doses, spike-specific TCR breadth and depth were significantly higher than at day 0 and than in MenACWY recipients. The vaccine-associated CD4 TCRs covered the entire spike protein, and the dominant responses fell in regions 160-218 and 743-854. Participants were mostly white British and included more females than males, and it was suggested by the authors that clonal diversity may have been underestimated. No day 14 peak-response samples were available, so repertoires were characterized only after the peak T cell response. The 56-69-year group was small, and its depth increase did not reach significance, likely because of low power. Only six AZD1222 recipients were SARS-CoV-2 seropositive at baseline, limiting conclusions about previously exposed vaccinees. Reportedly, almost half of the unique spike-specific TCRs recognized epitopes lying outside the regions that are mutated in the B.1.351 and B.1.1.7 variants.

The TCR was taken from an adult in good health. The sample was peripheral blood, taken on day 0 of AZD1222 vaccination. Rearrangement joined TRBV7-3 to TRBJ2-2, and the D gene may be TRBD2, 6 bases matching. The CDR3 corresponds to CASSPGVARGTGELFF. The sequenced DNA: TGTGCCAGCAGCCCGGGGGTAGCTCGAGGGACCGGGGAGCTGTTTTTT. With the portions outside the CDR3 filled from the reference TRBV7-3 and TRBJ2-2 genes, the complete variable region becomes GAGVSQTPSNKVTEKGKYVELRCDPISGHTALYWYRQSLGQGPEFLIYFQGTGAADDSGLPNDRFFAVRPEGSVSTLKIQRTERGDSAVYLCASSPGVARGTGELFFGEGSRLTVL.